Listed here are 8 T cell receptor beta chains from one sample, sequenced in a study of blood T cell repertoires in COVID-19. Clones were sequenced by immunoSEQ multiplex PCR, and TCRdb holds only the in-frame ones, with some missing. The sample records about 260,000 clones, around nine tenths being singletons. Specimen: peripheral blood. The receptors were gathered from a man in his forties or fifties with active or convalescent COVID-19.

The V gene is TRBV10-3, the J gene TRBJ2-5; possible D gene TRBD1, 6 bases. Germline values: CDR1 ENHRY, CDR2 SYGVKD. The CDR3 runs to 13 residues. V was clipped by 6 bases and J by 5 bases, with 13 bases between them. This CDR3 reads CAIRGRGKETQYF. The CDR3 nucleotides read TGTGCCATCAGGGGCAGGGGTAAGGAGACCCAGTACTTC.

This clone was picked up a small number of times. V usage is TRBV9 and J usage is TRBJ1-2; 12 nucleotides match TRBD1. The CDR3 runs to 17 residues. The germline CDR1 and CDR2 sequences are SGDLS and YYNGEE. V lost 3 bases, J lost 0 bases, and 6 bases stayed unmatched. In DNA form, the CDR3 reads TGTGCCAGCAGCGAATGGGACAGGGGGCCACCTAACTATGGCTACACCTTC. This codes for CASSEWDRGPPNYGYTF.

J is TRBJ2-2 and V is TRBV10-2; 11 nucleotides align to TRBD2. This CDR3 has 21 amino acids. Germline CDR1 is WSHSY and CDR2 is SAAADI. V shed 0 bases and J 3 bases; nucleotides not matched to a gene: 15. The CDR3 nucleotides are TGCGCCAGCAGTGAGTCGAGGGGGGGTCCTAGCGGGAGGCCGTACACCGGGGAGCTGTTTTTT. Translated, it gives CASSESRGGPSGRPYTGELFF.

The gene calls are TRBV10-1 and TRBJ2-5; possibly TRBD2 for D (5 bases). The CDR3 contains 14 residues. V dropped 2 bases and J dropped 1 base, with 8 bases sitting between them. Germline V gene sequence: CDR1 WNHNN, CDR2 SYGVQD (reference sequence). CDR3 protein: CASSETRGQETQYF. DNA of the CDR3: TGCGCCAGCAGTGAGACTAGAGGCCAAGAGACCCAGTACTTC.

The chain has TRBV10-2 and TRBJ1-6, with D tentatively TRBD1 (5 bases). Trimming removed 2 bases from V and 9 bases from J, with 8 bases in between. Germline CDR1 is WSHSY and CDR2 is SAAADI. CDR3 length equals 13 residues. CDR3 bases: TGCGCCAGCAGTGAGGGGACTTTTTCACCCCTCCACTTT. This gives the protein CASSEGTFSPLHF.

V is TRBV19 and J is TRBJ2-2; 9 bases fit TRBD1. The ends lost 6 bases at V and 4 bases at J; junction bases unmatched: 6. Germline loops: CDR1 LNHDA, CDR2 SQIVND (reference sequence). CDR3 length: 15 amino acids. CDR3 bases: TGTGCCAGTAGCGGGACAGGGTTTACCACCGGGGAGCTGTTTTTT. Amino acids: CASSGTGFTTGELFF.

V usage is TRBV19 and J usage is TRBJ1-5, with a weak D call TRBD1 (6 bases). The ends were cut back, 4 bases at V and 5 bases at J, with 18 bases in the middle. Germline CDR1 LNHDA, CDR2 SQIVND (reference sequence). There are 16 residues in the CDR3. The CDR3 DNA follows: TGTGCCAGTAGTAGGGGGACACAGGGAACCTATCAGCCCCAGCATTTT. It yields the protein CASSRGTQGTYQPQHF.

The chain has TRBV14 and TRBJ2-3; 7 nucleotides agree with TRBD2. V dropped 4 bases and J dropped 4; count of bases not matched to a gene: 8. Germline CDR1 is SGHDN and CDR2 is FVKESK. CDR3 length: 15 amino acids. CDR3 amino acids: CASSLRGGRADTQYF. The CDR3 nucleotides read TGTGCCAGCAGCCTAAGAGGAGGGAGGGCAGATACGCAGTATTTT.